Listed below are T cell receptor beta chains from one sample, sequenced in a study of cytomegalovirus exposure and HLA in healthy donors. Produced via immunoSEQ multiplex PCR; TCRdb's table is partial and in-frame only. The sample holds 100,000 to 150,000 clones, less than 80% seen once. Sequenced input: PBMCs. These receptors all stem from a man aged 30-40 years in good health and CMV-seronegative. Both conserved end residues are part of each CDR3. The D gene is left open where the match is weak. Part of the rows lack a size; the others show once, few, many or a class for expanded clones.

CDR3 protein: CAWSATLEDHNEQFF; CDR3 DNA: TGTGCCTGGAGTGCCACCCTAGAAGACCACAATGAGCAGTTCTTC; V gene: TRBV30; J gene: TRBJ2-1; clone size: -; D gene: -
CDR3 protein: CASSFVQGGIYGYTF; CDR3 DNA: TGCGCCAGCAGCTTCGTTCAGGGAGGGATATATGGCTACACCTTC; V gene: TRBV5-1; J gene: TRBJ1-2; clone size: -; D gene: -
CDR3 protein: CASSAQARETQYF; CDR3 DNA: TGCGCCAGCAGTGCTCAGGCAAGGGAGACCCAGTACTTC; V gene: TRBV10-2; J gene: TRBJ2-5; clone size: once; D gene: -
CDR3 protein: CASSPKGQIDTQYF; CDR3 DNA: TGTGCCAGCAGCCCAAAAGGACAGATTGATACGCAGTATTTT; V gene: TRBV5-4; J gene: TRBJ2-3; clone size: medium-sized; D gene: -
CDR3 protein: CASQDWNTEAFF; CDR3 DNA: TGTGCCAGTCAGGACTGGAACACTGAAGCTTTCTTT; V gene: TRBV27; J gene: TRBJ1-1; clone size: -; D gene: -
CDR3 protein: CASINSGGGGTEAFF; CDR3 DNA: TGTGCCAGCATTAATTCGGGGGGGGGCGGCACTGAAGCTTTCTTT; V gene: TRBV6-5; J gene: TRBJ1-1; clone size: -; D gene: -
CDR3 protein: CASRPGRGHSGELFF; CDR3 DNA: TGTGCCAGCAGACCAGGCAGGGGGCACTCCGGGGAGCTGTTTTTT; V gene: TRBV2; J gene: TRBJ2-2; clone size: -; D gene: TRBD1
CDR3 protein: CASSSDSGQPQHF; CDR3 DNA: TGTGCCAGCAGCTCGGACAGTGGGCAGCCCCAGCATTTT; V gene: TRBV5-4; J gene: TRBJ1-5; clone size: -; D gene: -
CDR3 protein: CASSSGAGGDEQFF; CDR3 DNA: TGTGCCAGCAGTTCAGGAGCGGGGGGGGATGAGCAGTTCTTC; V gene: TRBV28; J gene: TRBJ2-1; clone size: few; D gene: TRBD2
CDR3 protein: CASSQGASGANVLTF; CDR3 DNA: TGCGCCAGCAGCCAGGGGGCGTCTGGGGCCAACGTCCTGACTTTC; V gene: TRBV5-1; J gene: TRBJ2-6; clone size: -; D gene: TRBD1
CDR3 protein: CASSFQGVGGYTF; CDR3 DNA: TGCGCCAGCAGCTTCCAGGGGGTCGGTGGCTACACCTTC; V gene: TRBV5-1; J gene: TRBJ1-2; clone size: -; D gene: TRBD1
CDR3 protein: CASSEGGGYYEQYF; CDR3 DNA: TGTGCCAGCAGTGAAGGGGGGGGATACTACGAGCAGTACTTC; V gene: TRBV2; J gene: TRBJ2-7; clone size: -; D gene: TRBD2
CDR3 protein: CASSPGLAVQAEQYF; CDR3 DNA: TGCGCCAGCAGCCCGGGACTAGCGGTCCAGGCCGAGCAGTACTTC; V gene: TRBV5-1; J gene: TRBJ2-7; clone size: -; D gene: TRBD2
CDR3 protein: CASSRGTGVSNQPQHF; CDR3 DNA: TGTGCCAGCAGCCGGGGGACGGGCGTAAGCAATCAGCCCCAGCATTTT; V gene: TRBV5-6; J gene: TRBJ1-5; clone size: few; D gene: -
CDR3 protein: CASSRDRVVETQYF; CDR3 DNA: TGTGCCAGCTCCCGGGACAGGGTCGTGGAGACCCAGTACTTC; V gene: TRBV19; J gene: TRBJ2-5; clone size: -; D gene: TRBD1
CDR3 protein: CASRETSNYGYTF; CDR3 DNA: TGTGCCAGCAGAGAGACTTCTAACTATGGCTACACCTTC; V gene: TRBV27; J gene: TRBJ1-2; clone size: -; D gene: -
CDR3 protein: CAISESLVGGYTF; CDR3 DNA: TGTGCCATCAGTGAGTCGTTGGTCGGTGGCTACACCTTC; V gene: TRBV10-3; J gene: TRBJ1-2; clone size: -; D gene: -
CDR3 protein: CASSVGSGGSPLHF; CDR3 DNA: TGTGCCAGCAGCGTAGGATCGGGGGGTTCACCCCTCCACTTT; V gene: TRBV9; J gene: TRBJ1-6; clone size: -; D gene: -
CDR3 protein: CSVKRGGGPDTQYF; CDR3 DNA: TGCAGCGTAAAGCGGGGGGGTGGCCCAGATACGCAGTATTTT; V gene: TRBV29-1; J gene: TRBJ2-3; clone size: -; D gene: TRBD2
CDR3 protein: CASTLFPRQSYEQYF; CDR3 DNA: TGTGCCAGCACTTTATTCCCCAGACAGTCCTACGAGCAGTACTTC; V gene: TRBV2; J gene: TRBJ2-7; clone size: -; D gene: -
CDR3 protein: CASSQDLAAYNEKLFF; CDR3 DNA: TGCGCCAGCAGCCAAGATTTGGCGGCCTATAATGAAAAACTGTTTTTT; V gene: TRBV4-3; J gene: TRBJ1-4; clone size: few; D gene: -
CDR3 protein: CASSPGTGRTEAFF; CDR3 DNA: TGTGCCAGCTCACCTGGGACAGGGAGGACTGAAGCTTTCTTT; V gene: TRBV18; J gene: TRBJ1-1; clone size: -; D gene: TRBD1
CDR3 protein: CASTTPAGGNYGYTF; CDR3 DNA: TGTGCCAGCACTACCCCCGCCGGGGGTAACTATGGCTACACCTTC; V gene: TRBV6-5; J gene: TRBJ1-2; clone size: -; D gene: -
CDR3 protein: CASRPQGFSNQPQHF; CDR3 DNA: TGTGCCAGCAGGCCACAGGGGTTTAGCAATCAGCCCCAGCATTTT; V gene: TRBV28; J gene: TRBJ1-5; clone size: -; D gene: TRBD1
CDR3 protein: CASSGDQETQYF; CDR3 DNA: TGCGCCAGCAGTGGAGACCAAGAGACCCAGTACTTC; V gene: TRBV5-1; J gene: TRBJ2-5; clone size: -; D gene: -
CDR3 protein: CASSFIRGYGYTF; CDR3 DNA: TGTGCCAGCAGTTTTATCAGGGGGTATGGCTACACCTTC; V gene: TRBV28; J gene: TRBJ1-2; clone size: -; D gene: TRBD1
CDR3 protein: CASSSAGGTSGNTIYF; CDR3 DNA: TGTGCCAGCAGCTCCGCGGGGGGGACCTCTGGAAACACCATATATTTT; V gene: TRBV5-4; J gene: TRBJ1-3; clone size: -; D gene: -
CDR3 protein: CASSLTSSSNQPQHF; CDR3 DNA: TGTGCCAGCAGTTTAACTTCGAGTAGCAATCAGCCCCAGCATTTT; V gene: TRBV27; J gene: TRBJ1-5; clone size: -; D gene: -
CDR3 protein: CAISASGPNQPQHF; CDR3 DNA: TGTGCCATCAGTGCCTCAGGTCCCAATCAGCCCCAGCATTTT; V gene: TRBV10-3; J gene: TRBJ1-5; clone size: few; D gene: -
CDR3 protein: CASSGQGLEKLFF; CDR3 DNA: TGTGCCAGCAGTGGACAGGGACTTGAAAAACTGTTTTTT; V gene: TRBV2; J gene: TRBJ1-4; clone size: -; D gene: TRBD1
CDR3 protein: CASSEYSSSYEQYF; CDR3 DNA: TGTGCCAGCAGTGAGTACAGTAGCTCCTACGAGCAGTACTTC; V gene: TRBV6-5; J gene: TRBJ2-7; clone size: -; D gene: -
CDR3 protein: CASSPQGTTNYGYTF; CDR3 DNA: TGTGCCAGCAGCCCACAGGGCACGACCAACTATGGCTACACCTTC; V gene: TRBV27; J gene: TRBJ1-2; clone size: few; D gene: -
CDR3 protein: CASNGGQGGDQPQHF; CDR3 DNA: TGCGCCAGCAATGGGGGACAGGGAGGAGATCAGCCCCAGCATTTT; V gene: TRBV5-1; J gene: TRBJ1-5; clone size: once; D gene: TRBD1
CDR3 protein: CASSVFGGAIETQYF; CDR3 DNA: TGTGCCAGCAGCGTATTCGGGGGGGCGATCGAGACCCAGTACTTC; V gene: TRBV9; J gene: TRBJ2-5; clone size: -; D gene: TRBD2
CDR3 protein: CAIDSGGQRNTEAFF; CDR3 DNA: TGTGCCATTGACTCCGGCGGACAGAGGAACACTGAAGCTTTCTTT; V gene: TRBV10-3; J gene: TRBJ1-1; clone size: -; D gene: -
CDR3 protein: CASSKLGTSGLTDTQYF; CDR3 DNA: TGTGCCAGTAGTAAGCTTGGGACTAGCGGACTCACAGATACGCAGTATTTT; V gene: TRBV19; J gene: TRBJ2-3; clone size: -; D gene: TRBD2
CDR3 protein: CASSPLSREQYF; CDR3 DNA: TGTGCCAGCAGTCCACTCTCCAGGGAGCAGTACTTC; V gene: TRBV7-8; J gene: TRBJ2-7; clone size: -; D gene: -
CDR3 protein: CASSQGSSWGGTEAFF; CDR3 DNA: TGTGCCAGCAGCCAAGGGTCGTCATGGGGCGGCACTGAAGCTTTCTTT; V gene: TRBV4-2; J gene: TRBJ1-1; clone size: -; D gene: -
CDR3 protein: CASSFGGAREKLFF; CDR3 DNA: TGTGCCAGCAGTTTCGGGGGGGCGAGGGAAAAACTGTTTTTT; V gene: TRBV28; J gene: TRBJ1-4; clone size: -; D gene: -
CDR3 protein: CASSDRDRLPGVGF; CDR3 DNA: TGTGCCAGCAGCGACCGGGACAGGCTCCCTGGGGTGGGGTTT; V gene: TRBV5-4; J gene: TRBJ1-1; clone size: -; D gene: TRBD1
CDR3 protein: CSSSFQRRDTQYF; CDR3 DNA: TGTTCCAGCAGTTTTCAACGGAGGGATACGCAGTATTTT; V gene: TRBV7-9; J gene: TRBJ2-3; clone size: -; D gene: -
CDR3 protein: CASREQGAALTDTQYF; CDR3 DNA: TGTGCCAGCAGAGAACAGGGGGCAGCCTTGACAGATACGCAGTATTTT; V gene: TRBV6-1; J gene: TRBJ2-3; clone size: -; D gene: TRBD1
CDR3 protein: CASSLGRSDEQYF; CDR3 DNA: TGTGCCAGCAGTTTGGGCAGGTCGGACGAGCAGTACTTC; V gene: TRBV6-5; J gene: TRBJ2-7; clone size: -; D gene: -
CDR3 protein: CAVRGGADTQYF; CDR3 DNA: TGTGCCGTTCGCGGGGGGGCAGATACGCAGTATTTT; V gene: TRBV2; J gene: TRBJ2-3; clone size: -; D gene: TRBD2
CDR3 protein: CASSLGDRGYTEAFF; CDR3 DNA: TGCGCCAGCAGCTTGGGGGACAGGGGTTACACTGAAGCTTTCTTT; V gene: TRBV5-1; J gene: TRBJ1-1; clone size: few; D gene: TRBD1
CDR3 protein: CASSLRTDYEQYF; CDR3 DNA: TGCGCCAGCAGCTTGAGGACAGACTACGAGCAGTACTTC; V gene: TRBV5-1; J gene: TRBJ2-7; clone size: few; D gene: -
CDR3 protein: CASSGGDSSIYF; CDR3 DNA: TGTGCCAGCAGCGGGGGCGATTCAAGCATATATTTT; V gene: TRBV9; J gene: TRBJ1-3; clone size: -; D gene: -